Included here is one TCR beta chain sequence, with context. The identical CDR3 is also encoded by other nucleotide sequences in the sample. Patients in Seattle were enrolled during active infection, then followed longitudinally. The table came from immunoSEQ multiplex PCR; TCRdb's copy has only in-frame clones and leaves some out. The repertoire holds 150,000 or so clones, with roughly nine tenths as singletons. The germline gives CDR1 SGDLS, CDR2 YYNGEE. Trimming removed 0 bases at V and 0 bases at J, with 10 bases between. The CDR3 sequence is 15 residues long. These data originate in a study of blood T cell repertoires in COVID-19. Study information: The United States, Italy and Spain supplied acute and convalescent COVID-19 samples. The analysed material was cDNA or gDNA that came from T cells, B-cell-depleted T cells, or PBMCs.

The sequence came from a man between 18 and 35 years old with COVID-19, enrolled during active disease. Material: peripheral blood. V and J are TRBV9 and TRBJ2-7, with a weak D call TRBD2 (6 bases). CDR3 nucleotides: TGTGCCAGCAGCGTAGGTTCCGGGGGCTCCTACGAGCAGTACTTC. This translates into CASSVGSGGSYEQYF.